Sequencing of this T cell receptor beta chain was carried out in a study of Graves' ophthalmopathy and Graves' hyperthyroidism. Study information: Samples of peripheral blood were obtained at initial diagnosis, prior to treatment of any kind.

Study results and caveats: In blood appeared most of the expanded thyroid clonotypes whose frequency exceeded 0.001.

Concerning this clonotype: The antigen remains undetermined.

Amplification targeted the TCR beta CDR3 regions, with RNA transcripts as the source material. Second-round multiplex PCR came after a first-round RT-PCR that employed HTBI primers. TCRdb re-called the multiplex PCR reads through MiXCR, storing one row per CDR3 protein. The table shows about 240,000 distinct CDR3 sequences, with around 42% occurring only once. Trimming pared 8 bases from V and 0 bases from J, leaving 11 bases between. The CDR3 length is 13 residues. Clinical symptoms and serum thyroxine were used for diagnosis; TRAb, thyroid ultrasound and orbital computed tomography were also relied on.

Sequencing used peripheral blood. This sequence was found in an adult man with Graves' ophthalmopathy. The chain combines TRBV12-3 or TRBV12-4 with TRBJ2-7, with a tentative D call TRBD1 (5 bases). Written as DNA, the CDR3 is TGTGCCAGCCGAGACAGTAGCTCCTACGAGCAGTACTTC. Translation: CASRDSSSYEQYF.